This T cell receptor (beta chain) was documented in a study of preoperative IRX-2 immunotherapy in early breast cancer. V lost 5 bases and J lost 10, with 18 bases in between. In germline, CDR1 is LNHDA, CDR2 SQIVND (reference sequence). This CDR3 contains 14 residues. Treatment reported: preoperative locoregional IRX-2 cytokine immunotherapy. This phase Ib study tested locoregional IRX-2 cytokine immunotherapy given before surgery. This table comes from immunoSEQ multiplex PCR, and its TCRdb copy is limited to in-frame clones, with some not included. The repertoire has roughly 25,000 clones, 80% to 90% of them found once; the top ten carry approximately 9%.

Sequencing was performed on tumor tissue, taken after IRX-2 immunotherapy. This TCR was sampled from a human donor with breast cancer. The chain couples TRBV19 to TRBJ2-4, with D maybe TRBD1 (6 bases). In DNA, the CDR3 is TGTGCCAGTAGTGGGGACACGTCCTATGGTATTCAGTACTTC. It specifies CASSGDTSYGIQYF.